Presented here are 27 T cell receptor beta chains from one specimen sequenced in a study of cytomegalovirus exposure and HLA in healthy donors (dated by TCRdb to 2016 to 2017). Library preparation used the immunoSEQ multiplex PCR assay. The multiplex PCR relied on a mix of 60 forward primers for TCR Vbeta segments and 13 reverse primers for TCR Jbeta segments. Imported from immuneACCESS, the table was reduced by TCRdb to in-frame sequences with V and J called. These copies leave out some clones; in studies compared against another copy, an unresolved V gene accounts for under half, and the cause of the remainder is not known. This sample is represented by approximately 150,000 clones; nearly 80% of them were singletons. The biggest ten clones account for about an eighth of the sample. The sample consisted of PBMCs. All receptors derive from a woman aged 40 to 55 in good health and CMV-seronegative.

This clone was seen a handful of times. This chain connects TRBV19 to TRBJ2-1; no clear D gene. This CDR3 is 14 amino acids long. Germline CDR1 is LNHDA and CDR2 is SQIVND (reference sequence). V lost 4 bases, J lost 6 bases, and 13 bases lay in between. The CDR3 reads CASSTTFRGNEQFF. CDR3 DNA sequence: TGTGCCAGTAGTACAACCTTTAGAGGCAATGAGCAGTTCTTC. Drawing the rest from reference TRBV19 and TRBJ2-1, the complete variable domain is DGGITQSPKYLFRKEGQNVTLSCEQNLNHDAMYWYRQDPGQGLRLIYYSQIVNDFQKGDIAEGYSVSREKKESFPLTVTSAQKNPTAFYLCASSTTFRGNEQFFGPGTRLTVL.

This clone was found a few times. This chain uses TRBV15 with TRBJ1-2; D is perhaps TRBD1 (6 bases). The CDR3 has 14 amino acids. The V and J ends lost 1 base and 7 bases respectively, with 13 bases between them. Germline values: CDR1 LNHNV, CDR2 YYDKDF (reference sequence). CDR3 bases: TGTGCCACCAGCAGAGCGGGGACACCCACTGGCTACACCTTC. Its protein is CATSRAGTPTGYTF.

The chain joins TRBV28 to TRBJ2-1; unclear D gene. V lost 3 bases and J 6 bases, leaving 12 bases between the germline ends. The length of the CDR3 is 14 residues. Germline V lookup: CDR1 MDHEN, CDR2 SYDVKM. CDR3 DNA: TGTGCCAGCAGTTTTGGCCAGAAAGTCAATGAGCAGTTCTTC. This translates into CASSFGQKVNEQFF.

CDR3 in amino acids: CASSLRWGTEKETQYF. The CDR3 DNA is TGTGCCAGCAGCCTCCGTTGGGGGACAGAGAAAGAGACCCAGTACTTC. This chain uses TRBV12-1 with TRBJ2-5; the table calls TRBD1, which could not be checked here. TRBV12-1 is recorded as a pseudogene. The CDR3 loop spans 16 amino acids.

The chain carries TRBV6-5 and TRBJ2-7; 7 positions match TRBD2. With V trimmed by 5 bases and J by 7 bases, 11 bases remained unmatched. The CDR3 has 14 residues. Germline values: CDR1 MNHEY, CDR2 SVGAGI. The chain's CDR3 is CASSPAGVSGEQYF. CDR3 nucleotide sequence: TGTGCCAGCAGTCCCGCGGGGGTTTCTGGGGAGCAGTACTTC.

The J gene is TRBJ1-6, the V gene TRBV14, with 10 bases that match TRBD1. Germline values: CDR1 SGHDN, CDR2 FVKESK. With 1 base clipped from V and 6 bases from J, the junction kept 0 bases outside the gene matches. The CDR3 loop spans 15 amino acids. This CDR3 is CASSQGQGANSPLHF. The CDR3 nucleotides are TGTGCCAGCAGCCAAGGACAGGGGGCTAATTCACCCCTCCACTTT.

The chain couples TRBV5-6 to TRBJ2-1, with 7 bases that match TRBD2. The CDR3 has 13 residues. The V gene's germline CDR1 is SGHDT and CDR2 YYEEEE. After removal of 7 bases from V and 0 bases from J, the junction contained 1 base not matched to a gene. The CDR3 nucleotides are TGTGCCAGCCTAGCGGACTCCTACAATGAGCAGTTCTTC. Amino acids: CASLADSYNEQFF.

This chain uses TRBV11-2 with TRBJ2-5; 11 bases agree with TRBD2. In germline, CDR1 is SGHAT, CDR2 FQNNGV. The CDR3 is 15 residues long. V shed 6 bases, J shed 11 bases, and the junction held 14 bases outside the gene matches. CDR3 region: CASSPIAGGPGEQYF. As DNA, the CDR3 is TGTGCCAGCAGTCCCATAGCGGGAGGGCCCGGGGAGCAGTACTTC.

This clone is labeled as medium-sized (0.01 to 0.1%). The rearrangement joins TRBV30 to TRBJ1-2, with 10 bases aligning to TRBD1. Germline values: CDR1 GTSNPN, CDR2 SVGIG (reference sequence). Trimming took 3 bases from V and 7 from J; bases not matched to a gene: 11. The length of the CDR3 is 15 residues. The DNA for the CDR3 is TGTGCCTGGAGAACACCGGGACAGGGGATGCGTGGCTACACCTTC. Protein: CAWRTPGQGMRGYTF. Complete variable domain (other parts from reference TRBV30 and TRBJ1-2): SQTIHQWPATLVQPVGSPLSLECTVEGTSNPNLYWYRQAAGRGLQLLFYSVGIGQISSEVPQNLSASRPQDRQFILSSKKLLLSDSGFYLCAWRTPGQGMRGYTFGSGTRLTVV.

This chain connects TRBV4-3 to TRBJ1-2; D is possibly TRBD1 (5 bases). The CDR3 runs to 14 residues. Per the germline V gene, CDR1 is LGHNA and CDR2 is YSLEER. With 1 base removed from V and 2 bases from J, the gap between germline ends came to 8 bases. This CDR3 is CASSQARANYGYTF. The CDR3 nucleotides read TGCGCCAGCAGCCAAGCCAGGGCAAACTATGGCTACACCTTC.

The gene calls are TRBV7-3 and TRBJ2-1; 8 nucleotides line up with TRBD1. This CDR3 spans 16 amino acids. Germline V gene sequence: CDR1 SGHTA, CDR2 FQGTGA. Germline trimming cut 4 bases from V and 1 base from J; bases unmatched to any gene: 6. CDR3 sequence reads: CASSSRQGASYNEQFF. For the CDR3, the DNA is TGTGCCAGCAGCTCCCGGCAGGGGGCATCCTACAATGAGCAGTTCTTC.

The gene calls are TRBV5-4 and TRBJ2-7, with 10 bases identical to TRBD2. Germline CDR1 is SGHNT and CDR2 is YYREEE (reference sequence). The trim removed 4 bases at V and 4 bases at J, leaving 5 bases unmatched. The CDR3 sequence is 14 residues long. CDR3 nucleotide sequence: TGTGCCAGCAGCCCACGGACTAGCGGATACGAGCAGTACTTC. Its translation: CASSPRTSGYEQYF.

The chain joins TRBV6-6 to TRBJ1-2, with 11 positions matching TRBD1. Unmatched junction bases numbered 6, after V lost 1 base and J lost 8 bases. Germline V gives CDR1 MNHNY, CDR2 SVGAGI (reference sequence). This CDR3 contains 15 residues. The CDR3 DNA is TGTGCCAGCAGTTACTTGGACAGGGGGCAGGGGGGCTACACCTTC. Protein product: CASSYLDRGQGGYTF.

The chain employs TRBV7-9 and TRBJ2-2; D remains unclear. The CDR3 contains 14 residues. The V end lost 3 bases, the J end lost 5 bases, and 10 bases lay between the germline ends. CDR1 and CDR2 (germline): SEHNR, FQNEAQ (reference sequence). The CDR3, as DNA: TGTGCCAGCAGCTTTTCTATGGTAACCGGGGAGCTGTTTTTT. This gives the protein CASSFSMVTGELFF.

The genes are TRBV18 and TRBJ1-5; TRBD1 matches 8 bases. Germline-derived CDR1 and CDR2 are KGHSH and LQKENI. The V gene end was trimmed by 0 bases and the J gene end by 1 base; junction bases not matched to a gene: 5. This CDR3 contains 17 residues. The CDR3 DNA follows: TGTGCCAGCTCACCACCGGAGGACAGGGAAAGCAATCAGCCCCAGCATTTT. Its translation is CASSPPEDRESNQPQHF.

In DNA form, the CDR3 reads TGTGCCAGCAGCGCCAGACAGGGGGTGGACACTGAAGCTTTCTTT. This encodes CASSARQGVDTEAFF. V usage is TRBV9 and J usage is TRBJ1-1, with 9 bases that match TRBD1. The CDR3 sequence is 15 residues long. Germline values: CDR1 SGDLS, CDR2 YYNGEE. The J segment lost 3 bases and the V segment lost 3 bases, leaving 6 bases of the junction unmatched. Combining the CDR3 with reference TRBV9 and TRBJ1-1 gives the whole variable domain DSGVTQTPKHLITATGQRVTLRCSPRSGDLSVYWYQQSLDQGLQFLIQYYNGEERAKGNILERFSAQQFPDLHSELNLSSLELGDSALYFCASSARQGVDTEAFFGQGTRLTVV.

Only one count was recorded for this clone. The V gene is TRBV19, the J gene TRBJ2-1; 8 bases match TRBD2. CDR3 length: 15 residues. The germline V gene has CDR1 LNHDA and CDR2 SQIVND (reference sequence). Trimming at V came to 1 base and at J to 4 bases, leaving 3 bases not matched to a gene. The CDR3 nucleotides are TGTGCCAGTAGTATAGGCGGGAGGCAATACAATGAGCAGTTCTTC. Translated, it gives CASSIGGRQYNEQFF.

The rearrangement uses TRBV11-2 and TRBJ2-3; maybe TRBD2 (7 bases). This CDR3 contains 15 residues. V lost 3 bases and J 4 bases, leaving 14 bases between the germline ends. Germline V lookup: CDR1 SGHAT, CDR2 FQNNGV. The CDR3 region has the DNA TGTGCCAGCAGCTTGGCCGCGGGGGCTCCAGATACGCAGTATTTT. This translates into CASSLAAGAPDTQYF.

The chain couples TRBV6-5 to TRBJ2-7; 8 positions agree with TRBD1. V trimming: 5 bases; J trimming: 4 bases; junction bases outside the gene matches: 7. This CDR3 comprises 14 residues. The germline V gene encodes CDR1 MNHEY and CDR2 SVGAGI. CDR3 in DNA: TGTGCCAGCAGTCCCCGGGACAGGAGATACGAGCAGTACTTC. Translating it yields CASSPRDRRYEQYF.

This clone came up once. The J gene is TRBJ2-1, the V gene TRBV28; 10 nucleotides agree with TRBD2. Trimming took 5 bases from V and 4 from J; bases not matched to a gene: 2. The CDR3 covers 14 residues. In germline, CDR1 is MDHEN, CDR2 SYDVKM. The CDR3 spells CASSNSGRYNEQFF. In DNA form, the CDR3 reads TGTGCCAGCAGTAATAGCGGGAGGTACAATGAGCAGTTCTTC.

This chain links TRBV7-2 with TRBJ2-3, with a weak D call TRBD2 (5 bases). Germline-derived CDR1 and CDR2 are SGHTA and FQGNSA. Trimming shortened V by 5 bases and J by 4 bases, and 19 bases separated the two germline ends. The CDR3 is 16 residues long. CDR3 region: CASSLPTGKAADTQYF. DNA of the CDR3: TGTGCCAGCAGCCTACCTACTGGGAAAGCGGCAGATACGCAGTATTTT.

This chain connects TRBV7-3 to TRBJ2-3, with 10 bases matching TRBD2. The CDR3 totals 16 residues. Germline values: CDR1 SGHTA, CDR2 FQGTGA. Trimming took 5 bases from V and 0 from J; bases not matched to a gene: 5. CDR3 nucleotides: TGTGCCAGCAGCCCCAGGACTAGCGGTAGCACAGATACGCAGTATTTT. It translates to CASSPRTSGSTDTQYF.

J is TRBJ1-5 and V is TRBV5-1, with D possibly matching TRBD1 (6 bases). CDR1 and CDR2 (germline): SGHRS, YFSETQ. Trimming left V 0 bases short and J 2 bases short, with 9 bases between. The CDR3 length is 15 residues. The CDR3, as DNA: TGCGCCAGCAGCTTGGAGGGGGTTGGCAATCAGCCCCAGCATTTT. This codes for CASSLEGVGNQPQHF.

V and J are TRBV10-1 and TRBJ2-3; 11 nucleotides line up with TRBD2. This CDR3 comprises 18 residues. Germline values: CDR1 WNHNN, CDR2 SYGVQD (reference sequence). Germline trimming cut 6 bases from V and 6 bases from J; bases unmatched to any gene: 17. CDR3 amino acids: CASREGGSGRAGIDTQYF. The CDR3 nucleotides read TGCGCCAGCAGGGAGGGGGGTAGCGGGAGGGCTGGGATCGATACGCAGTATTTT.

This chain links TRBV7-9 with TRBJ2-7; D remains unclear. The CDR3 totals 14 residues. The germline V gene has CDR1 SEHNR and CDR2 FQNEAQ (reference sequence). V was shortened by 0 bases and J by 1 base, with 7 bases between the two germline ends. In DNA, the CDR3 is TGTGCCAGCAGCTTAGCGAGTCTTTCCTACGAGCAGTACTTC. Translated, it gives CASSLASLSYEQYF. Together with reference TRBV7-9 and TRBJ2-7, the CDR3 gives the full variable domain: DTGVSQNPRHKITKRGQNVTFRCDPISEHNRLYWYRQTLGQGPEFLTYFQNEAQLEKSRLLSDRFSAERPKGSFSTLEIQRTEQGDSAMYLCASSLASLSYEQYFGPGTRLTVT.

V is TRBV10-2 and J is TRBJ2-3, with a weak D call TRBD2 (5 bases). Trimming took 6 bases from V and 1 from J, leaving 8 bases between them. This CDR3 has 13 amino acids. Per the germline V gene, CDR1 is WSHSY and CDR2 is SAAADI. The CDR3 spells CASRDFRTDTQYF. As DNA, the CDR3 is TGCGCCAGCAGGGACTTCCGCACAGATACGCAGTATTTT.

This chain uses TRBV7-2 with TRBJ1-2; no clear D gene. CDR1 SGHTA and CDR2 FQGNSA come from the germline V gene. The V end was cut by 1 base, the J end by 2 bases, with 5 bases between. This CDR3 region has 13 residues. CDR3 sequence (DNA): TGTGCCAGCAGCTTAGACCAGAACTATGGCTACACCTTC. Amino acids: CASSLDQNYGYTF.